The next 12 T cell receptor beta chains were all read from a single sample in a study of T cells after yellow fever vaccination. MiXCR, applied by TCRdb to the 5' RACE reads, yields one record per CDR3 protein. This sample has approximately 550,000 distinct CDR3 sequences, with over 15% found just once. The source was PBMCs, collected 15 days after the yellow fever booster vaccination. Source of these receptors: a man younger than 40 who received the YFV17D yellow fever vaccine.

The rearrangement links TRBV28 to TRBJ2-7; D could derive from TRBD1 or TRBD2 (6 bases each). CDR1 MDHEN and CDR2 SYDVKM come from the germline V gene. The ends were cut back, 8 bases at V and 6 bases at J, with 20 bases in the middle. The CDR3 totals 14 residues. This CDR3 reads CASPGSRGLSEQYF. CDR3 nucleotides: TGTGCCAGCCCCGGGAGCAGGGGTTTGAGCGAGCAGTACTTC.

V is TRBV24-1 and J is TRBJ2-3; maybe TRBD2 (6 bases). Trimming stripped 9 bases from V and 9 bases from J, with 21 bases between. The V gene's germline CDR1 is KGHDR and CDR2 SFDVKD. The CDR3 covers 14 residues. The CDR3 bases are TGTGCCACCCAAACCGGGACTCCGCGTTGGACGCAGTATTTT. Its translation is CATQTGTPRWTQYF.

This clonotype showed up just once. The chain employs TRBV2 and TRBJ2-7; D is ambiguous. The CDR3 sequence is 15 residues long. Germline-derived CDR1 and CDR2 are SNHLY and FYNNEI. V shed 2 bases and J shed 2 bases, with 13 bases lying between them. This chain's CDR3 is CASSELGLRTYEQYF. CDR3 coding DNA: TGTGCCAGCAGTGAACTCGGGCTACGAACCTACGAGCAGTACTTC.

The table lists this clonotype with a few counts. This chain links TRBV20-1 with TRBJ2-7; 9 nucleotides match TRBD2. This CDR3 contains 14 residues. Trimming at V came to 4 bases and at J to 1 base, leaving 5 bases not matched to a gene. The germline V gene has CDR1 DFQATT and CDR2 SNEGSKA (reference sequence). The CDR3, as DNA: TGCAGTGCTATAGCGGGAGTAGGGTCCTACGAGCAGTACTTC. Amino acid sequence: CSAIAGVGSYEQYF.

A few counts support this clonotype. The chain uses TRBV7-2 and TRBJ2-7; D may match TRBD1 or TRBD2 (5 bases each). V gave up 3 bases and J gave up 7 bases, with 19 bases separating them. This CDR3 has 15 residues. Germline V gene sequence: CDR1 SGHTA, CDR2 FQGNSA. CDR3 sequence reads: CASSLRRGPGDEQYF. The CDR3 DNA reads as TGTGCCAGCAGCTTGCGCCGGGGCCCAGGAGATGAGCAGTACTTC. The entire variable domain, with the rest obtained from reference TRBV7-2 and TRBJ2-7, is as follows: GAGVSQSPSNKVTEKGKDVELRCDPISGHTALYWYRQSLGQGLEFLIYFQGNSAPDKSGLPSDRFSAERTGGSVSTLTIQRTQQEDSAVYLCASSLRRGPGDEQYFGPGTRLTVT.

The V and J genes are TRBV7-2 and TRBJ2-1; D tentatively reads TRBD1 or TRBD2 (7 bases each). The CDR3 covers 15 residues. V was cut by 5 bases and J by 2 bases, with 13 bases left in between. Per germline, CDR1 SGHTA and CDR2 FQGNSA. CDR3 in amino acids: CASSIRGGTYNEQFF. As DNA, the CDR3 is TGTGCCAGCAGCATCAGGGGGGGGACCTACAATGAGCAGTTCTTC. The full variable domain, rest sourced from reference TRBV7-2 and TRBJ2-1, is GAGVSQSPSNKVTEKGKDVELRCDPISGHTALYWYRQSLGQGLEFLIYFQGNSAPDKSGLPSDRFSAERTGGSVSTLTIQRTQQEDSAVYLCASSIRGGTYNEQFFGPGTRLTVL.

The chain uses TRBV11-2 and TRBJ1-4; D gene unclear. V was clipped by 1 base and J by 8 bases, with 11 bases between them. CDR1 and CDR2 (germline): SGHAT, FQNNGV. CDR3 length: 14 residues. CDR3 nucleotides: TGTGCCAGCAGCTTAGCGGGAGGTGTGGAAAAACTGTTTTTT. The encoded protein is CASSLAGGVEKLFF. Using reference TRBV11-2 and TRBJ1-4 for the parts outside the CDR3, the full variable domain is EAGVAQSPRYKIIEKRQSVAFWCNPISGHATLYWYQQILGQGPKLLIQFQNNGVVDDSQLPKDRFSAERLKGVDSTLKIQPAKLEDSAVYLCASSLAGGVEKLFFGSGTQLSVL.

This clonotype was counted between two and nine times. The chain joins TRBV5-1 to TRBJ2-1; no clear D. The CDR3 is made up of 13 amino acids. CDR1 is SGHRS and CDR2 is YFSETQ in the germline V gene. Trimming left V 0 bases short and J 8 bases short, with 9 bases between. The CDR3 DNA sequence: TGCGCCAGCAGCTTGGCGAGTAGTGATGAGCAGTTCTTC. It is translated as CASSLASSDEQFF. The whole variable domain, remainder taken from reference TRBV5-1 and TRBJ2-1, is KAGVTQTPRYLIKTRGQQVTLSCSPISGHRSVSWYQQTPGQGLQFLFEYFSETQRNKGNFPGRFSGRQFSNSRSEMNVSTLELGDSALYLCASSLASSDEQFFGPGTRLTVL.

The chain combines TRBV7-7 with TRBJ2-2, with 10 bases fitting TRBD2. V dropped 5 bases and J dropped 6; count of bases not matched to a gene: 12. The CDR3 is 17 residues long. From germline, CDR1 is SSHAT and CDR2 FNYEAQ (reference sequence). CDR3 sequence: CASSEAPSGRGAGELFF. In DNA form, the CDR3 reads TGTGCCAGCAGCGAGGCCCCCAGCGGGAGGGGCGCCGGGGAGCTGTTTTTT.

This clonotype was seen only a few times. This chain uses TRBV19 with TRBJ1-1, with D unclear. CDR3 length: 13 amino acids. Trimming removed 4 bases from V and 4 bases from J, with 10 bases in between. Germline V gives CDR1 LNHDA, CDR2 SQIVND (reference sequence). The CDR3 is CASSTQLGTEAFF. The DNA of the CDR3 is TGTGCCAGTAGTACCCAACTGGGCACTGAAGCTTTCTTT.

This chain joins TRBV5-1 and TRBJ2-2; D not certain. The CDR3 contains 13 residues. In germline, CDR1 is SGHRS, CDR2 YFSETQ. V dropped 7 bases and J dropped 4 bases, with 11 bases sitting between them. The CDR3 DNA follows: TGCGCCAGCCGCCCTACGTTCACCGGGGAGCTGTTTTTT. Amino acid sequence: CASRPTFTGELFF. Together with reference TRBV5-1 and TRBJ2-2, the CDR3 gives the full variable domain: KAGVTQTPRYLIKTRGQQVTLSCSPISGHRSVSWYQQTPGQGLQFLFEYFSETQRNKGNFPGRFSGRQFSNSRSEMNVSTLELGDSALYLCASRPTFTGELFFGEGSRLTVL.

The rearrangement links TRBV13 to TRBJ1-4, with D uncertain. Trimming pared 2 bases from V and 12 bases from J, leaving 10 bases between. This CDR3 is 12 amino acids long. CDR1 is PRHDT and CDR2 is FYEKMQ in the germline V gene (reference sequence). CDR3 region: CASSLRQMELFF. DNA of the CDR3: TGTGCCAGCAGCTTACGACAAATGGAACTGTTTTTT.